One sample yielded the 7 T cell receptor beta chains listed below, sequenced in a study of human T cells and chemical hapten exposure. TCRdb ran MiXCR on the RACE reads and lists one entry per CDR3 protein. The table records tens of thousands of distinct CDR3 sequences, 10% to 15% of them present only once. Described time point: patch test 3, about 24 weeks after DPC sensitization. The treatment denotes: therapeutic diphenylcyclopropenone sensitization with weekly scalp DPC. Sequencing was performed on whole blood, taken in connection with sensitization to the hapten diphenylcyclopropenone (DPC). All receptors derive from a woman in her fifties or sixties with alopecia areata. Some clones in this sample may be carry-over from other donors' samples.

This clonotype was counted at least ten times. CDR3 in amino acids: CASSFWPGTGLMNTEAFF. The DNA for the CDR3 is TGTGCCAGCAGCTTTTGGCCCGGGACGGGTTTAATGAACACTGAAGCTTTCTTT. The rearrangement links TRBV13 to TRBJ1-1; the D gene is possibly TRBD1 (5 bases). The CDR3 loop spans 18 amino acids. V was pared by 3 bases and J by 0 bases, with 20 bases between. The germline CDR1 and CDR2 sequences are PRHDT and FYEKMQ (reference sequence).

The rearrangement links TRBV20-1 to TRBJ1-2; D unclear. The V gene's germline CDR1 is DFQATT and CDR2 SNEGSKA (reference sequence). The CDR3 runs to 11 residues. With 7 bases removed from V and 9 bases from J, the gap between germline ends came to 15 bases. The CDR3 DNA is TGCAGTGTAGCCCGGCAGGAAAGCTACACCTTC. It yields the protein CSVARQESYTF.

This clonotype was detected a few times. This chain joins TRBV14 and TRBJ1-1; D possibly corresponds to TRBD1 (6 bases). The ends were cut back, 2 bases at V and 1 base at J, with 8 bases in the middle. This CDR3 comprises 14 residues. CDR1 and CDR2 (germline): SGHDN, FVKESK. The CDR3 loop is CASSQMGQNTEAFF. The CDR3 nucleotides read TGTGCCAGCAGCCAAATGGGACAGAACACTGAAGCTTTCTTT.

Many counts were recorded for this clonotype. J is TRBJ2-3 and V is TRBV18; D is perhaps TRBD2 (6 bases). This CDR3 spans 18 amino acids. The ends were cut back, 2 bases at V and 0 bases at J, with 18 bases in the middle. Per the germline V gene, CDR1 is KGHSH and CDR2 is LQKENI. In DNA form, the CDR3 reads TGTGCCAGCTCACCAATTAATACTGTAGCGGAGAGCACAGATACGCAGTATTTT. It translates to CASSPINTVAESTDTQYF.

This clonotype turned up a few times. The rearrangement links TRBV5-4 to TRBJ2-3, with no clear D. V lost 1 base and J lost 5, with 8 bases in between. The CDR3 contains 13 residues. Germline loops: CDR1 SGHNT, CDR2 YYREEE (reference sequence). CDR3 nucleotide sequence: TGTGCCAGCAGCTTGTTCCGTGGAGATACGCAGTATTTT. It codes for CASSLFRGDTQYF.

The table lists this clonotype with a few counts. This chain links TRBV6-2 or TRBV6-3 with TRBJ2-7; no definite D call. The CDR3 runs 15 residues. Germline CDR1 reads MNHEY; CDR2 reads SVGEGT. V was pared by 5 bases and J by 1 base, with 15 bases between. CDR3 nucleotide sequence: TGTGCCAGCAGTCCACAATCGACCCGTTCCTACGAGCAGTACTTC. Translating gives CASSPQSTRSYEQYF.

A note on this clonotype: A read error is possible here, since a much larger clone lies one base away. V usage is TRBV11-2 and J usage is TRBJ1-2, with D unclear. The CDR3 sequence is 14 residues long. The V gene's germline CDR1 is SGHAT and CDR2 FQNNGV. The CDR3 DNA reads TGTGTCAGCAGCCCTTTCCAAGCGGGATATGGCTACACCTTC. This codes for CVSSPFQAGYGYTF.